This T cell receptor (beta chain) stems from a study of identical twins. A universal primer site was added by template switching, and unique molecular identifiers were carried by the cDNA. TCRdb used MiXCR to reprocess the 5' RACE reads, holding one entry per CDR3 protein. Of roughly 720,000 distinct CDR3 sequences listed, around a sixth were seen once; the top ten hold 13%. Germline values: CDR1 SGHTA, CDR2 FQGNSA. V was cut by 2 bases and J by 1 base, with 12 bases left in between. The CDR3 length is 15 residues. The data also belong to a second study, concerning T cells expressing NK-cell markers.

Input material: PBMCs. This chain connects TRBV7-2 to TRBJ2-7; D possibly corresponds to TRBD2 (6 bases). The TCR was taken from a woman under 30 in good health. CDR3 region: CASSLSGGLSYEQYF. The DNA of the CDR3 is TGTGCCAGCAGCTTAAGTGGGGGACTTTCCTACGAGCAGTACTTC.